The 27 T cell receptor beta chains below come from one sample, sequenced in a study of cytomegalovirus exposure and HLA in healthy donors. The PCR ran on 60 Vbeta and 13 Jbeta primers. The assay was immunoSEQ multiplex PCR, and TCRdb's table has in-frame clones only and misses some. This sample has about 200,000 clones, with 70% to 80% found just once. Source material: PBMCs. All receptors derive from a man aged 25 to 45 in good health and CMV-seronegative.

The chain joins TRBV2 to TRBJ2-3, with 9 bases aligning to TRBD1. The junction had 2 bases not matched to a gene; V was cut back by 6 bases and J by 4 bases. The germline CDR1 and CDR2 sequences are SNHLY and FYNNEI. This CDR3 is built from 13 residues. The CDR3: CASRQGAADTQYF. CDR3 coding DNA: TGTGCCAGCAGACAGGGGGCGGCAGATACGCAGTATTTT.

The V gene is TRBV11-3, the J gene TRBJ1-2; 7 bases map to TRBD1. The CDR3 loop spans 19 amino acids. V trimming: 0 bases; J trimming: 5 bases; junction bases outside the gene matches: 18. Looked up from germline, CDR1 is SGHNT and CDR2 is YENEEA. The CDR3 region has the DNA TGTGCCAGCAGCTTAGAAAGGCCGGCGGAAAGGGGGCGAGGGTATGGCTACACCTTC. The encoded protein is CASSLERPAERGRGYGYTF.

The rearrangement joins TRBV7-9 to TRBJ2-1; D is ambiguous. V was clipped by 1 base and J by 8 bases, with 15 bases between them. Germline V CDR1 and CDR2: SEHNR, FQNEAQ (reference sequence). CDR3 length: 15 amino acids. The CDR3, as DNA: TGTGCCAGCAGCTTAGGGTGGTCGAGGCCATATGAGCAGTTCTTC. Amino acids: CASSLGWSRPYEQFF. The full variable domain, in which reference TRBV7-9 and TRBJ2-1 provide the parts outside the CDR3, is DTGVSQNPRHKITKRGQNVTFRCDPISEHNRLYWYRQTLGQGPEFLTYFQNEAQLEKSRLLSDRFSAERPKGSFSTLEIQRTEQGDSAMYLCASSLGWSRPYEQFFGPGTRLTVL.

The V gene is TRBV9, the J gene TRBJ2-1; perhaps TRBD2 as D (5 bases). The V gene lost 0 bases and the J gene lost 0 bases, with 7 bases spanning the gap. The V gene's germline CDR1 is SGDLS and CDR2 YYNGEE. The CDR3 spans 15 residues. Here the CDR3 reads CASSVAGVSYNEQFF. In nucleotides, the CDR3 is TGTGCCAGCAGCGTAGCCGGGGTCTCCTACAATGAGCAGTTCTTC.

The chain combines TRBV27 with TRBJ2-5; D is perhaps TRBD1 (5 bases). The V and J ends lost 2 bases and 4 bases respectively, with 23 bases between them. Germline-derived CDR1 and CDR2 are MNHEY and SMNVEV (reference sequence). The CDR3 runs to 18 residues. The CDR3 DNA reads as TGTGCCAGCAGTTTAGGGGTTCCTCAGGGTTTTATCGGAGAGACCCAGTACTTC. The encoded protein is CASSLGVPQGFIGETQYF.

This chain connects TRBV10-3 to TRBJ2-5, with 8 bases aligning to TRBD1. Per germline, CDR1 ENHRY and CDR2 SYGVKD. CDR3 length equals 15 residues. Unmatched junction bases numbered 14, after V lost 9 bases and J lost 5 bases. This CDR3 is CAIRPTGQAWETQYF. The CDR3 DNA follows: TGTGCCATTAGACCGACGGGACAGGCCTGGGAGACCCAGTACTTC.

CDR3 nucleotides: TGTGCCAGCAGCCAAGGGCTAGCGACCTACAATGAGCAGTTCTTC. Translating it yields CASSQGLATYNEQFF. The chain is built from TRBV4-2 and TRBJ2-1, with D possibly being TRBD2 (6 bases). This CDR3 region has 15 residues. Germline assignment: CDR1 LGHNA and CDR2 YNFKEQ. Trimming pared 1 base from V and 2 bases from J, leaving 9 bases between.

The V and J genes are TRBV5-1 and TRBJ2-5, with D tentatively TRBD2 (5 bases). CDR3 length: 15 amino acids. The V gene's germline CDR1 is SGHRS and CDR2 YFSETQ. V was cut by 0 bases and J by 3 bases, with 12 bases left in between. CDR3 coding DNA: TGCGCCAGCAGCTTGGCAGGAGGAAGGGAAGAGACCCAGTACTTC. It encodes CASSLAGGREETQYF.

Written as DNA, the CDR3 is TGTGCCAGCAGAAAACTAGAGGTGGAGACAGGGGGCAAGGAGGAAAAACTGTTTTTT. Translation gives CASRKLEVETGGKEEKLFF. The V gene is TRBV28, the J gene TRBJ1-4; 10 bases align to TRBD1. The V segment lost 6 bases and the J segment 8 bases; nucleotides outside the gene matches: 21. The CDR3 covers 19 residues. In germline, CDR1 is MDHEN, CDR2 SYDVKM.

This clone was counted a single time. The rearrangement joins TRBV5-1 to TRBJ2-7, with D perhaps matching TRBD2 (5 bases). V was cut by 4 bases and J by 7 bases, with 15 bases left in between. Germline V gives CDR1 SGHRS, CDR2 YFSETQ. The CDR3 covers 13 residues. CDR3 residues: CASSDGGLREQYF. CDR3 in DNA: TGCGCCAGCAGCGACGGAGGCCTGAGAGAGCAGTACTTC. Full variable domain (rest looked up from reference TRBV5-1 and TRBJ2-7): KAGVTQTPRYLIKTRGQQVTLSCSPISGHRSVSWYQQTPGQGLQFLFEYFSETQRNKGNFPGRFSGRQFSNSRSEMNVSTLELGDSALYLCASSDGGLREQYFGPGTRLTVT.

This chain connects TRBV5-4 to TRBJ2-7; 13 bases are a match to TRBD2. J gave up 4 bases and V 4 bases, and 5 bases lay outside the gene matches. From germline, CDR1 is SGHNT and CDR2 YYREEE (reference sequence). The CDR3 runs to 15 residues. The CDR3 protein is CASSKGLAGDYEQYF. The CDR3 DNA follows: TGTGCCAGCAGCAAAGGACTAGCGGGAGATTACGAGCAGTACTTC.

V is TRBV29-1 and J is TRBJ1-4; maybe TRBD1 (5 bases). From germline, CDR1 is SQVTM and CDR2 ANQGSEA. V lost 4 bases to trimming and J lost 8 bases, with 11 bases between them. This CDR3 contains 12 residues. The CDR3 nucleotides read TGCAGCGTTGGCGGGACTGAGGAAAAACTGTTTTTT. Translation: CSVGGTEEKLFF. The whole variable domain, remainder taken from reference TRBV29-1 and TRBJ1-4, is SAVISQKPSRDICQRGTSLTIQCQVDSQVTMMFWYRQQPGQSLTLIATANQGSEATYESGFVIDKFPISRPNLTFSTLTVSNMSPEDSSIYLCSVGGTEEKLFFGSGTQLSVL.

This chain uses TRBV28 with TRBJ2-7; maybe TRBD1 (5 bases). From germline, CDR1 is MDHEN and CDR2 SYDVKM. The CDR3 is 15 amino acids. V was trimmed by 11 bases and J by 2 bases, leaving 22 bases between them. The CDR3 spells CASSLQGVDAYEQYF. The CDR3 nucleotides read TGTGCCTCCAGTTTGCAAGGGGTGGACGCCTACGAGCAGTACTTC.

The genes are TRBV7-6 and TRBJ1-3; tentative D call: TRBD1 (5 bases). Germline-derived CDR1 and CDR2 are SGHVS and FNYEAQ. The CDR3 is 17 amino acids. V gave up 1 base and J gave up 0 bases, with 13 bases separating them. The CDR3 DNA is TGTGCCAGCAGCTTAGTGGGGGGGGAGATCTCTGGAAACACCATATATTTT. This encodes CASSLVGGEISGNTIYF. Filled out from reference TRBV7-6 and TRBJ1-3, the complete variable domain reads GAGVSQSPRYKVTKRGQDVALRCDPISGHVSLYWYRQALGQGPEFLTYFNYEAQQDKSGLPNDRFSAERPEGSISTLTIQRTEQRDSAMYRCASSLVGGEISGNTIYFGEGSWLTVV.

This chain links TRBV6-1 with TRBJ2-5, with D perhaps TRBD2 (6 bases). The J call may be in error: the DNA end matches TRBJ2-7 better. The germline CDR1 and CDR2 sequences are MNHNS and SASEGT. The CDR3 is made up of 14 amino acids. The CDR3 DNA reads as TGTGCCAGCAGTGATTACGGGCGGGGCAACGAGCAGTACTTC. This codes for CASSDYGRGNEQYF.

The genes are TRBV6-5 and TRBJ2-5; D perhaps matches TRBD1 (7 bases). The CDR3 contains 14 residues. From germline, CDR1 is MNHEY and CDR2 SVGAGI. V lost 6 bases, J lost 4 bases, and 15 bases lay in between. This chain's CDR3 is CASRLQGGRETQYF. In nucleotides, the CDR3 is TGTGCCAGCAGACTGCAGGGGGGCCGAGAGACCCAGTACTTC.

The chain couples TRBV11-2 to TRBJ1-1, with D perhaps matching TRBD1 (5 bases). V was shortened by 5 bases and J by 1 base, with 14 bases between the two germline ends. Per the germline V gene, CDR1 is SGHAT and CDR2 is FQNNGV. This CDR3 has 15 residues. The CDR3 nucleotides are TGTGCCAGCAGCGTCGACAGATCTCAGAACACTGAAGCTTTCTTT. Translating gives CASSVDRSQNTEAFF.

Note on this clone: The same CDR3 can be traced to other DNA sequences in this sample. The genes are TRBV4-2 and TRBJ2-7, with 9 bases fitting TRBD1. CDR1 and CDR2 from the germline V gene are LGHNA and YNFKEQ. This CDR3 comprises 15 residues. The ends lost 3 bases at V and 2 bases at J; junction bases unmatched: 5. The DNA of the CDR3 is TGTGCCAGCAGCCAGCAGACAGGGGGTACCTACGAGCAGTACTTC. As protein: CASSQQTGGTYEQYF.

V is TRBV4-1 and J is TRBJ2-3, with 10 bases fitting TRBD1. J gave up 2 bases and V 3 bases, and 5 bases lay outside the gene matches. The CDR3 loop spans 16 amino acids. CDR1 and CDR2 (germline): MGHRA, YSYEKL. The CDR3 is CASSQGTGEATDTQYF. CDR3 nucleotides: TGCGCCAGCAGCCAGGGGACAGGGGAAGCCACAGATACGCAGTATTTT.

The CDR3: CASSVDIGGRGPGGTDTQYF. The CDR3 DNA sequence: TGTGCCAGCAGCGTAGATATCGGGGGGAGGGGCCCCGGGGGCACAGATACGCAGTATTTT. V gene TRBV9 combines with J gene TRBJ2-3; 7 nucleotides match TRBD2. Trimming removed 0 bases from V and 1 base from J; junction bases left unmatched: 17. The length of the CDR3 is 20 residues. Germline CDR1 is SGDLS and CDR2 is YYNGEE.

The chain links TRBV5-5 to TRBJ1-2; D possibly corresponds to TRBD1 (6 bases). CDR1 and CDR2 (germline): SGHKS, YYEKEE (reference sequence). CDR3 length: 14 residues. Trimming removed 0 bases at V and 4 bases at J, with 10 bases between. As DNA, the CDR3 is TGTGCCAGCAGCTTGGTTGGACAGCCCTATGGCTACACCTTC. Translated: CASSLVGQPYGYTF.

The J gene is TRBJ1-1, the V gene TRBV18; D might be TRBD1 (6 bases). CDR1 is KGHSH, CDR2 LQKENI, per germline. Deletions cut 4 bases from V and 1 base from J, with 13 bases between. This CDR3 is built from 15 residues. Here the CDR3 reads CASSLGQMSNTEAFF. The CDR3 DNA follows: TGTGCCAGCTCACTTGGACAGATGTCGAACACTGAAGCTTTCTTT.

The J gene is TRBJ1-1, the V gene TRBV5-4; the D is unclear. The CDR3 totals 15 residues. Germline assignment: CDR1 SGHNT and CDR2 YYREEE (reference sequence). V lost 4 bases to trimming and J lost 1 base, with 14 bases between them. CDR3 nucleotides: TGTGCCAGCAGCCCGGAATGGGCCTCGAACACTGAAGCTTTCTTT. Translating gives CASSPEWASNTEAFF. The whole variable domain, filled in from reference TRBV5-4 and TRBJ1-1, reads ETGVTQSPTHLIKTRGQQVTLRCSSQSGHNTVSWYQQALGQGPQFIFQYYREEENGRGNFPPRFSGLQFPNYSSELNVNALELDDSALYLCASSPEWASNTEAFFGQGTRLTVV.

The V call is TRBV5-1, the J call TRBJ2-2; 12 bases line up with TRBD1. This CDR3 is 16 amino acids long. The junction had 6 bases not matched to a gene; V was cut back by 3 bases and J by 6 bases. Per germline, CDR1 SGHRS and CDR2 YFSETQ. The CDR3 DNA reads as TGCGCCAGCAGCTCCCCGGGACAGGGGGCGGCCGGGGAGCTGTTTTTT. This gives the protein CASSSPGQGAAGELFF.

CDR3 protein: CASSVGTGGDYGYTF. The CDR3 DNA is TGTGCCAGCAGCGTCGGGACAGGGGGCGACTATGGCTACACCTTC. The chain is built from TRBV5-4 and TRBJ1-2, with 12 bases matching TRBD1. V was pared by 4 bases and J by 3 bases, with 4 bases of the junction left unmatched. The CDR3 totals 15 residues. The V gene's germline CDR1 is SGHNT and CDR2 YYREEE (reference sequence).

The rearrangement uses TRBV29-1 and TRBJ2-7, with a possible D match to TRBD2 (6 bases). The CDR3 covers 11 residues. Between the trimmed V and J ends, which lost 7 bases and 7 bases, there was a span of 14 bases. Germline-derived CDR1 and CDR2 are SQVTM and ANQGSEA. DNA for the CDR3: TGCAGCGCTCGCCTAGCGAGTGAGCAGTACTTC. This sequence encodes CSARLASEQYF.

The chain joins TRBV19 to TRBJ2-5; D call uncertain. V lost 1 base and J lost 1, with 7 bases in between. CDR3 length: 14 amino acids. Germline assignment: CDR1 LNHDA and CDR2 SQIVND (reference sequence). In DNA, the CDR3 is TGTGCCAGTAGTATAGCGGTATTCCAAGAGACCCAGTACTTC. Its protein product is CASSIAVFQETQYF.